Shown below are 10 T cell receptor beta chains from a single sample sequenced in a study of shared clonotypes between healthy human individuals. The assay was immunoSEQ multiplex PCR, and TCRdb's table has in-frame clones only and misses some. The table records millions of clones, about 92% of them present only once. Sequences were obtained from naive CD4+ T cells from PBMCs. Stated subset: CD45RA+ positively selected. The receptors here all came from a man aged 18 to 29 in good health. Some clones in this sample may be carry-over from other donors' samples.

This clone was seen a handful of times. CDR3 amino acids: CASSRAAHWDTIYF. CDR3 nucleotides: TGTGCCAGCAGCCGAGCAGCTCATTGGGACACCATATATTTT. The chain joins TRBV7-9 to TRBJ1-3; D is unclear. This CDR3 spans 14 amino acids. Germline V gives CDR1 SEHNR, CDR2 FQNEAQ (reference sequence). V dropped 5 bases and J dropped 8 bases, with 16 bases sitting between them. Looking up the rest from reference TRBV7-9 and TRBJ1-3 gives the full variable domain: DTGVSQNPRHKITKRGQNVTFRCDPISEHNRLYWYRQTLGQGPEFLTYFQNEAQLEKSRLLSDRFSAERPKGSFSTLEIQRTEQGDSAMYLCASSRAAHWDTIYFGEGSWLTVV.

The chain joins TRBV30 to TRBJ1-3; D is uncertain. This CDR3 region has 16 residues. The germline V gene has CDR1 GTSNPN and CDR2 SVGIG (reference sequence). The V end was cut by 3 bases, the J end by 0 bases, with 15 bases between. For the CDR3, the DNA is TGTGCCTGGAGCGGAACACTTCCTATCTCTGGAAACACCATATATTTT. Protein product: CAWSGTLPISGNTIYF.

The CDR3 sequence: CASSSLTGEDTEAFF. CDR3 DNA: TGTGCCAGCAGCTCATTGACAGGGGAGGACACTGAAGCTTTCTTT. The chain uses TRBV7-9 and TRBJ1-1; 8 bases line up with TRBD1. The CDR3 covers 15 residues. V shed 4 bases, J shed 3 bases, and the junction held 7 bases outside the gene matches. Germline V CDR1 and CDR2: SEHNR, FQNEAQ (reference sequence).

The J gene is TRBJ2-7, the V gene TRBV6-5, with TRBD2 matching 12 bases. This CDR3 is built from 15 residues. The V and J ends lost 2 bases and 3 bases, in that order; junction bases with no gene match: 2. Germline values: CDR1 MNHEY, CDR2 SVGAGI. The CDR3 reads CASSYGLAGNYEQYF. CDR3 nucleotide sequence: TGTGCCAGCAGTTACGGACTAGCGGGGAACTACGAGCAGTACTTC.

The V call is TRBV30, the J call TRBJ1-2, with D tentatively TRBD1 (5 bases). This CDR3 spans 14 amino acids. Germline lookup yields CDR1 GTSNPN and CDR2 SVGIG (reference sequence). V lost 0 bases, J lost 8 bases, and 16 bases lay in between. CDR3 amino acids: CAWSVLGGGKGYTF. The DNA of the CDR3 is TGTGCCTGGAGTGTACTGGGCGGGGGAAAAGGCTACACCTTC.

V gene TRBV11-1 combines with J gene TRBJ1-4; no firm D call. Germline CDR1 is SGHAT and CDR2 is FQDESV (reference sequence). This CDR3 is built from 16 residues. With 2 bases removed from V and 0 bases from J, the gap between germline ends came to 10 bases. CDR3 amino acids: CASSLMSGATNEKLFF. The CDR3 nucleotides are TGTGCCAGCAGCTTAATGTCGGGAGCAACTAATGAAAAACTGTTTTTT.

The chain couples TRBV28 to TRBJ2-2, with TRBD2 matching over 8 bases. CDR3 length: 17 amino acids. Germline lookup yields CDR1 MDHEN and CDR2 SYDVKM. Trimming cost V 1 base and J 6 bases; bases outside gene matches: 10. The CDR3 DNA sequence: TGTGCCAGCAGTTTATCCCCTTGGCGGGAGGAGGCCGGGGAGCTGTTTTTT. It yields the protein CASSLSPWREEAGELFF.

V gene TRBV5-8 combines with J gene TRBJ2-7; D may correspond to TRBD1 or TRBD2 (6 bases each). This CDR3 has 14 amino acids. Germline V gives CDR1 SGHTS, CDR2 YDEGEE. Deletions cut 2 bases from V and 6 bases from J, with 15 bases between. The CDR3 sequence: CASSLGGFIAEQYF. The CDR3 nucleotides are TGTGCCAGCAGCTTAGGGGGGTTTATTGCCGAGCAGTACTTC.

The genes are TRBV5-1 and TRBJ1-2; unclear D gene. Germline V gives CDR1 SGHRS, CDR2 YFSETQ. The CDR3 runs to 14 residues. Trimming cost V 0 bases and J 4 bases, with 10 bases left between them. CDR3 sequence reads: CASSLEDLGYGYTF. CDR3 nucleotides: TGCGCCAGCAGCTTGGAGGATCTAGGCTATGGCTACACCTTC.

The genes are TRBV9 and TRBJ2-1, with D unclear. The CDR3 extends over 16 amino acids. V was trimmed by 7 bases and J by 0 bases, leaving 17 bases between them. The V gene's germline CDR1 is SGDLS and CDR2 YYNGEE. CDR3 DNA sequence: TGTGCCAGCTCAGCGAATCTCGCTAGCTCCTACAATGAGCAGTTCTTC. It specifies CASSANLASSYNEQFF.